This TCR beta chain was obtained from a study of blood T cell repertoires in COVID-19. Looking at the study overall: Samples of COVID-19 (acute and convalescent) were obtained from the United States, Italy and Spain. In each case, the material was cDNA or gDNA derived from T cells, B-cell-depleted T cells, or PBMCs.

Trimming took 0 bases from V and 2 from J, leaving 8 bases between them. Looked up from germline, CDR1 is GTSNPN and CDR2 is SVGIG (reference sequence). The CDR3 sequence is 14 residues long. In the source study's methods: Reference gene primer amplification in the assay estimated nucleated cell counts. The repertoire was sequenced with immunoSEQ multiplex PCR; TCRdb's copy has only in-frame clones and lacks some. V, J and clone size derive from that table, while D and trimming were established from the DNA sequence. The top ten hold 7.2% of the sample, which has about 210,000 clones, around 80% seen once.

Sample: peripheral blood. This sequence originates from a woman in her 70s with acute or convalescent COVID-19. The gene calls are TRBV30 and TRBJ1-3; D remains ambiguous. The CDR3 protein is CAWSVRAAGNTIYF. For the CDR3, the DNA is TGTGCCTGGAGTGTACGTGCAGCTGGAAACACCATATATTTT. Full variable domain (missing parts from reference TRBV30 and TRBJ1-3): SQTIHQWPATLVQPVGSPLSLECTVEGTSNPNLYWYRQAAGRGLQLLFYSVGIGQISSEVPQNLSASRPQDRQFILSSKKLLLSDSGFYLCAWSVRAAGNTIYFGEGSWLTVV.